The rows below give T cell receptor beta chains drawn from one sample of a study of T cell responses to AZD1222 COVID-19 vaccine. Some clones are missing from TCRdb's copy, which holds only in-frame ones; the method was immunoSEQ multiplex PCR. The sample holds 94,000 or so clones; 80% to 90% are singletons and the top ten take about 1.5%. The source was peripheral blood, collected on day 0 of AZD1222 vaccination. These receptors originate from an adult in good health. Both conserved end residues are trimmed from each CDR3. Each record gives: V gene, CDR3 protein.

V: TRBV7-2; CDR3: ASSLVGGASDEQY
V: TRBV4-3; CDR3: ASSQGTVNYGYT
V: TRBV3-1/TRBV3-2; CDR3: ASSQEYGLTEAF
V: TRBV4-1; CDR3: ASSQESIQHSGANVLT
V: TRBV5-1; CDR3: ASSLDSGVNQPQH
V: TRBV27; CDR3: ASSSLPHNSPLH
V: TRBV5-1; CDR3: ASSLRTGQGAEAF
V: TRBV11-2; CDR3: ASSPDSTNSDTQY
V: TRBV28; CDR3: ASNTGGAADYYGYT
V: TRBV9; CDR3: ASSVEGTSSYNEQF
V: TRBV30; CDR3: AWSPRQGLYQPQH
V: TRBV12-3/TRBV12-4; CDR3: ASSFGESGYT
V: TRBV28; CDR3: ASSFAGTGDYEQY
V: TRBV7-9; CDR3: ASSGTGTGVTGELF
V: TRBV4-1; CDR3: ASSQGVGRRSPLH
V: TRBV6-5; CDR3: ASRNQGGSSYEQY
V: TRBV30; CDR3: AWMAGPGNGYT
V: TRBV6-5; CDR3: ASRRRGENTEAF
V: TRBV28; CDR3: ASSLNSGYQPQH
V: TRBV13; CDR3: ASSLNGRYGYT
V: TRBV14; CDR3: ASSQAGPYSYEQY
V: TRBV6-5; CDR3: ASSIQEGTDTQY
V: TRBV11-2; CDR3: ASTRAWGAGETQY
V: TRBV5-4; CDR3: ASSLGGGGVETQY
V: TRBV6-6; CDR3: ASLHAGGSPLH
V: TRBV19; CDR3: ASSIYRAQETQY
V: TRBV6-5; CDR3: ACEGQPSYEQY